This T cell receptor (beta chain) was observed in a study of T-cell memory formation after mild COVID-19. Whole-study results and caveats: Clones contracting across day 15 to 85 had a balanced CD4/CD8 profile; later expanding clones leaned CD4+. SARS-CoV-2 specificity was not confirmed for second-wave clones peaking on day 37.

This clonotype has only a few counts. Its cognate antigen is unknown. The CDR3 has 15 residues. Germline CDR1 and CDR2: SGDLS and YYNGEE. Trimming pared 2 bases from V and 0 bases from J, leaving 9 bases between. One entry per CDR3 protein results from TCRdb running MiXCR on the 5' RACE reads. This sample carries 250,000 to 350,000 distinct CDR3 sequences, about a sixth of them seen once, and the ten largest clones take roughly 25%. Input material: PBMCs or a T cell subset sorted from them (not recorded which). The receptor comes from a man between 18 and 29 years old who had mild COVID-19 (a few samples of this study predate the infection). Cell type and time point are not known. V usage is TRBV9 and J usage is TRBJ2-1; D unresolved. CDR3 sequence reads: CASSVTRSSYNEQFF. The CDR3 DNA follows: TGTGCCAGCAGCGTCACTCGAAGCTCCTACAATGAGCAGTTCTTC.